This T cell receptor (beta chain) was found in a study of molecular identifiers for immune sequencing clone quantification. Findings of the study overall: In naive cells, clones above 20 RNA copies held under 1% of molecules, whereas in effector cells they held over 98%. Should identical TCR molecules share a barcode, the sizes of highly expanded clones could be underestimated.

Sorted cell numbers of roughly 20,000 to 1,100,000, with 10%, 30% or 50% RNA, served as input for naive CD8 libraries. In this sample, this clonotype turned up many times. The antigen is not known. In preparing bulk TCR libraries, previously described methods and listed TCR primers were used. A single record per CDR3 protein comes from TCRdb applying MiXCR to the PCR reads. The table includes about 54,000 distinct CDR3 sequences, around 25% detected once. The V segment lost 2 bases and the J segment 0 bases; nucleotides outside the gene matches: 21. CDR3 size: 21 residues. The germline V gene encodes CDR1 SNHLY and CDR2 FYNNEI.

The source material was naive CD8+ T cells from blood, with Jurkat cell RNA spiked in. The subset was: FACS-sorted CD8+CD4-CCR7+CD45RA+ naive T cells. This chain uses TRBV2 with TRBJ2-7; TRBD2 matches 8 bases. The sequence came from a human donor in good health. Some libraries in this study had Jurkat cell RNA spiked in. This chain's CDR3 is CASSEFLSGGPGVLVSYEQYF. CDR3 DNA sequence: TGTGCCAGCAGTGAATTTCTTTCGGGAGGGCCCGGTGTTTTAGTCTCCTACGAGCAGTACTTC.